Listed below are T cell receptor beta chains from one sample, sequenced in a study of shared clonotypes between healthy human individuals. Profiled with immunoSEQ multiplex PCR; TCRdb holds only in-frame clones, not every one. Seen here are 2 million to 2.5 million clones, roughly 90% observed once, and the top ten hold around 0.38%. The source material was naive CD4+ T cells from PBMCs. These receptors were taken from a man between 18 and 29 years old in good health. Some clones in this sample may be carry-over from other donors' samples. Both conserved end residues are part of each CDR3. Fields, in order: CDR3 DNA, CDR3 protein, V gene, J gene, D gene, clone size. A D gene is named only where the DNA matches it firmly. Not all rows give a size; the values are once, few, many and, for expanded clones, a class.

TGTGCCAGCAGTCGTTTGGGCCGCAATCAGCCCCAGCATTTT,CASSRLGRNQPQHF,TRBV6-1,TRBJ1-5,NA,NA
TGTGCCAGCAGCTTCGCGACATCGGAGACCCAGTACTTC,CASSFATSETQYF,TRBV11-2,TRBJ2-5,NA,few
TGCGCCAGCAGTCACGCCGGGACTAGCGGGAGCTCTGAGCAGTTCTTC,CASSHAGTSGSSEQFF,TRBV23-1,TRBJ2-1,TRBD2,NA
TGTGCCAGCAGCTTAGGTCTAGCGGGGAGCCAAGAGACCCAGTACTTC,CASSLGLAGSQETQYF,TRBV7-9,TRBJ2-5,TRBD2,NA
TGTGCCAGCAGTAACATGCCCTCTGGAAACACCATATATTTT,CASSNMPSGNTIYF,TRBV28,TRBJ1-3,NA,NA
TGTGCCAGCAGCTTAGGACAGCCTGGAGGGCCGTACTTC,CASSLGQPGGPYF,TRBV13,TRBJ2-7,NA,few
TGTGCCAGCAGCCAAGGGACAGGGGGAGACTACGAGCAGTACTTC,CASSQGTGGDYEQYF,TRBV4-2,TRBJ2-7,TRBD1,NA
TGTGCCAGCGGGTTGGGCGGTGCCTACGAGCAGTACTTC,CASGLGGAYEQYF,TRBV19,TRBJ2-7,NA,NA
TGTGCCAGCACCCCCTCGGCGGGGCAGGGGAGCGGTGAGCAGTTCTTC,CASTPSAGQGSGEQFF,TRBV7-2,TRBJ2-1,NA,NA
TGTGCCAGCAGCTTGCGAGGTTATAGCAATCAGCCCCAGCATTTT,CASSLRGYSNQPQHF,TRBV5-6,TRBJ1-5,NA,NA
TGTGCCAGCAGGCATCCGGCAGGGGCGAGTTCCGAGCAGTACTTC,CASRHPAGASSEQYF,TRBV28,TRBJ2-7,NA,NA
TGTGCCAGCAAAACCGGGACAGGGGCCTACGAGCAGTACTTC,CASKTGTGAYEQYF,TRBV28,TRBJ2-7,TRBD1,NA
TGTGCCAGCACCTTGGGGGGGGACAACACTGAAGCTTTCTTT,CASTLGGDNTEAFF,TRBV7-2,TRBJ1-1,NA,NA
TGTGCCAGCAGTTTAATAAGCACCGAGACCCAGTACTTC,CASSLISTETQYF,TRBV28,TRBJ2-5,NA,NA
TGTGCCAGCAGTTCCTCGGGACACAATCTAGCCAAAAACATTCAGTACTTC,CASSSSGHNLAKNIQYF,TRBV28,TRBJ2-4,NA,NA
TGTGCCAGCAGCGTAGCATCCTCGGCTAGCGCAAGCTCCTACGAGCAGTACTTC,CASSVASSASASSYEQYF,TRBV9,TRBJ2-7,NA,NA
TGTGCCAGCAGCTTGGGGCGACAGCATGGCTACACCTTC,CASSLGRQHGYTF,TRBV5-6,TRBJ1-2,NA,NA
TGCGCCAGCAGCTTGTATGCCAGCGGGACCGTGGGGAATGAGCAGTTCTTC,CASSLYASGTVGNEQFF,TRBV5-1,TRBJ2-1,TRBD2,once
TGTGCCAGCAGACCAACAGCACAAGAGACCCAGTACTTC,CASRPTAQETQYF,TRBV28,TRBJ2-5,NA,NA
TGCGCCAGCAGCTTGTTGGGCGGATCGGCCGGGGAGCTGTTTTTT,CASSLLGGSAGELFF,TRBV5-1,TRBJ2-2,NA,NA
TGTGCCAGCAGCCTGAAAACTAGGCTAGCGGTGGCAGGGACGCAGTATTTT,CASSLKTRLAVAGTQYF,TRBV7-3,TRBJ2-3,TRBD2,NA
TGTGCCAGCAGTTTCCTCGACATGAACACTGAAGCTTTCTTT,CASSFLDMNTEAFF,TRBV27,TRBJ1-1,NA,NA
TGTGCCAGCAGTTACTCGGCAGGGAAAGCCTACGAGCAGTACTTC,CASSYSAGKAYEQYF,TRBV6-5,TRBJ2-7,NA,NA